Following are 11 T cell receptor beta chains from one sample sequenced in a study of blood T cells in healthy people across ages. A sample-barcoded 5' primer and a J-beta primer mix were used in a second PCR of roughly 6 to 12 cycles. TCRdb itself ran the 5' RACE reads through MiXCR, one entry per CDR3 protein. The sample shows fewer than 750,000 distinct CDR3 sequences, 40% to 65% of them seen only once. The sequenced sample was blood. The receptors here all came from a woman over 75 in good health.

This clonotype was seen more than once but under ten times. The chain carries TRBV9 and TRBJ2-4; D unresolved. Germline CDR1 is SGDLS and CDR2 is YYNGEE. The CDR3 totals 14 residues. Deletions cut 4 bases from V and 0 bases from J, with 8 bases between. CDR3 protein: CASSSALAKNIQYF. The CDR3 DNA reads TGTGCCAGCAGCTCTGCCTTAGCCAAAAACATTCAGTACTTC.

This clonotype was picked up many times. The CDR3 coding sequence is TGTGCCAGCAGTCTAGGACTAGCGGAAACCAATGAGCAGTTCTTC. This gives the protein CASSLGLAETNEQFF. The chain carries TRBV27 and TRBJ2-1, with 10 nucleotides matching TRBD2. The CDR3 runs 15 residues. The germline CDR1 and CDR2 sequences are MNHEY and SMNVEV (reference sequence). V lost 5 bases to trimming and J lost 6 bases; unmatched junction nucleotides: 7.

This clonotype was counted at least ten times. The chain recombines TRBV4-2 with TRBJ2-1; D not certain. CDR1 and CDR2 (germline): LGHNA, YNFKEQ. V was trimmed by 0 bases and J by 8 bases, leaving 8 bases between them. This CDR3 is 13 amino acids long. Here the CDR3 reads CASSQDKVDEQFF. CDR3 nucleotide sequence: TGTGCCAGCAGCCAAGATAAAGTCGATGAGCAGTTCTTC.

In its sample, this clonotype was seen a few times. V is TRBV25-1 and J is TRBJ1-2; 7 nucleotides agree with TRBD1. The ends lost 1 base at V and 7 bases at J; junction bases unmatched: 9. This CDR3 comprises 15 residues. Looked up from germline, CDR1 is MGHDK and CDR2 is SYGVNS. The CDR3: CASSELLAGGCGYTF. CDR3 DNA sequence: TGTGCCAGCAGTGAATTGTTGGCAGGGGGATGTGGCTACACCTTC.

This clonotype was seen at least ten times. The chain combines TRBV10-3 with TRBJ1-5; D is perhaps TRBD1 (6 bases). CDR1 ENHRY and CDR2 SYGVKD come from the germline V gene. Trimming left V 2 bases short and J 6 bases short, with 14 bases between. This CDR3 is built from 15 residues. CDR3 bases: TGTGCCATCAGTGAGGGCAGGGGAGGTGGTCAGCCCCAGCATTTT. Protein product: CAISEGRGGGQPQHF.

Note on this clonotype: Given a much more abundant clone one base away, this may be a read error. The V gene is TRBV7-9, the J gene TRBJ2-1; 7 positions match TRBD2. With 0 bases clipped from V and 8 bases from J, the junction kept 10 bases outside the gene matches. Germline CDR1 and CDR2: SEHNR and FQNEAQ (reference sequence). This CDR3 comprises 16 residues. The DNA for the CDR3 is TGTGCCAGCAGCTTAGCCGGACTAGTGGGAGAGCATGAGCAGTTCTTC. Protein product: CASSLAGLVGEHEQFF.

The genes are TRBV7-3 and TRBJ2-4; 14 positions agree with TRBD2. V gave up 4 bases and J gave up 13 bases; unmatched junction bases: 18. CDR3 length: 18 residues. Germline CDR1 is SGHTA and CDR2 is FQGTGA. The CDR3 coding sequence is TGTGCCAGCAGCTCCGCCGGGACTAGCGGGAGTTGGTACAATGAGCAGTACTTC. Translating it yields CASSSAGTSGSWYNEQYF.

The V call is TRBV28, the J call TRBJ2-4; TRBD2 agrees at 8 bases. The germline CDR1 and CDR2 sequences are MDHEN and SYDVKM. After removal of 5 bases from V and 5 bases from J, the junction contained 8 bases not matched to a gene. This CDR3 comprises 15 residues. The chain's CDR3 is CASSVGRDPQNIQYF. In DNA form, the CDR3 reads TGTGCCAGCAGTGTCGGGAGGGATCCCCAAAACATTCAGTACTTC.

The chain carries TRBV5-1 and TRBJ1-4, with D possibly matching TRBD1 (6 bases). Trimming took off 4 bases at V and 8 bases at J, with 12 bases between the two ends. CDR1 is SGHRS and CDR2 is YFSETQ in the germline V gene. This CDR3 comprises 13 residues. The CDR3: CASSGNQGEKLFF. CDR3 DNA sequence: TGCGCCAGCAGCGGGAATCAGGGGGAAAAACTGTTTTTT.

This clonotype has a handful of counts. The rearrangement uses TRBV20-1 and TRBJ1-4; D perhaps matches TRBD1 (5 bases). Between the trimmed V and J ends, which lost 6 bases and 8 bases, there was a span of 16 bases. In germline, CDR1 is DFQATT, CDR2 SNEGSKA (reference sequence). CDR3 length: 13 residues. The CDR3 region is CSAPTDATEKLFF. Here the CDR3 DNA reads TGCAGTGCGCCGACAGACGCTACGGAAAAACTGTTTTTT.

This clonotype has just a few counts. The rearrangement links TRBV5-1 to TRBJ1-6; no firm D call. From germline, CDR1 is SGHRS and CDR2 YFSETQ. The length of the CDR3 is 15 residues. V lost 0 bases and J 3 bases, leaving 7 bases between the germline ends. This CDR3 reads CASSLGPIYNSPLHF. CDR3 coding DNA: TGCGCCAGCAGCTTGGGCCCGATCTATAATTCACCCCTCCACTTT.